Below are 7 T cell receptor beta chains sequenced from a single sample in a study of PD-1 blockade in classical Hodgkin lymphoma. Relapse after autologous stem cell transplantation occurred in every patient, and brentuximab vedotin exposure varied. Clones were sequenced by immunoSEQ multiplex PCR, and TCRdb holds only the in-frame ones, with some missing. The repertoire holds around 25,000 clones, with roughly four fifths as singletons. Sequences were derived from peripheral blood mononuclear cells (PBMCs), sampled before the second cycle of nivolumab. The receptors were gathered from a human donor with classical Hodgkin lymphoma.

The V call is TRBV6-5, the J call TRBJ2-3; 7 bases map to TRBD2. After removal of 4 bases from V and 3 bases from J, the junction contained 7 bases not matched to a gene. CDR1 and CDR2 (germline): MNHEY, SVGAGI. The CDR3 length is 15 residues. Here the CDR3 reads CASSSRGVGTDTQYF. The CDR3 DNA reads TGTGCCAGCAGTTCCCGGGGGGTTGGGACAGATACGCAGTATTTT.

The genes are TRBV6-5 and TRBJ2-7; 7 nucleotides align to TRBD1. The germline gives CDR1 MNHEY, CDR2 SVGAGI. The V segment lost 0 bases and the J segment 4 bases; nucleotides outside the gene matches: 6. The CDR3 has 15 residues. The CDR3 loop is CASSYSRDRPYEQYF. The DNA of the CDR3 is TGTGCCAGCAGTTACTCGAGGGACAGACCTTACGAGCAGTACTTC.

J is TRBJ2-1 and V is TRBV7-2, with 11 bases fitting TRBD1. V gave up 6 bases and J gave up 2 bases; unmatched junction bases: 3. CDR3 length: 15 amino acids. Germline-derived CDR1 and CDR2 are SGHTA and FQGNSA. The CDR3 loop reads CASRPDRGPYNEQFF. Written as DNA, the CDR3 is TGTGCCAGCAGACCGGACAGGGGGCCCTACAATGAGCAGTTCTTC.

J is TRBJ2-1 and V is TRBV6-5; 11 bases are a match to TRBD2. Germline CDR1 MNHEY, CDR2 SVGAGI. J gave up 6 bases and V 2 bases, and 0 bases lay outside the gene matches. The CDR3 has 14 amino acids. The CDR3 sequence: CASSYGTSGNEQFF. For the CDR3, the DNA is TGTGCCAGCAGTTACGGGACTAGCGGCAATGAGCAGTTCTTC.

The V and J genes are TRBV7-3 and TRBJ1-3; D possibly corresponds to TRBD1 (5 bases). This CDR3 is built from 13 residues. Germline V lookup: CDR1 SGHTA, CDR2 FQGTGA. Trimming shortened V by 5 bases and J by 4 bases, and 9 bases separated the two germline ends. The CDR3 nucleotides are TGTGCCAGCAGCCCCCGGGGGGGAAACACCATATATTTT. Translating gives CASSPRGGNTIYF.

The chain employs TRBV28 and TRBJ2-5, with 8 bases fitting TRBD2. CDR1 and CDR2 (germline): MDHEN, SYDVKM. V was clipped by 5 bases and J by 1 base; unmatched bases: 9. The CDR3 extends over 16 amino acids. The CDR3 protein is CASSPPRRGAQETQYF. The CDR3 DNA sequence: TGTGCCAGCAGTCCCCCCCGGCGGGGGGCCCAAGAGACCCAGTACTTC. The complete variable domain, with remaining parts taken from reference TRBV28 and TRBJ2-5, reads DVKVTQSSRYLVKRTGEKVFLECVQDMDHENMFWYRQDPGLGLRLIYFSYDVKMKEKGDIPEGYSVSREKKERFSLILESASTNQTSMYLCASSPPRRGAQETQYFGPGTRLLVL.

The rearrangement links TRBV27 to TRBJ2-1; D unclear. Per germline, CDR1 MNHEY and CDR2 SMNVEV (reference sequence). CDR3 length equals 17 residues. Trimming stripped 2 bases from V and 3 bases from J, with 17 bases between. Here the CDR3 reads CASSLGLDRHVYNEQFF. CDR3 DNA: TGTGCCAGCAGTTTAGGGTTAGATCGTCACGTCTACAATGAGCAGTTCTTC.